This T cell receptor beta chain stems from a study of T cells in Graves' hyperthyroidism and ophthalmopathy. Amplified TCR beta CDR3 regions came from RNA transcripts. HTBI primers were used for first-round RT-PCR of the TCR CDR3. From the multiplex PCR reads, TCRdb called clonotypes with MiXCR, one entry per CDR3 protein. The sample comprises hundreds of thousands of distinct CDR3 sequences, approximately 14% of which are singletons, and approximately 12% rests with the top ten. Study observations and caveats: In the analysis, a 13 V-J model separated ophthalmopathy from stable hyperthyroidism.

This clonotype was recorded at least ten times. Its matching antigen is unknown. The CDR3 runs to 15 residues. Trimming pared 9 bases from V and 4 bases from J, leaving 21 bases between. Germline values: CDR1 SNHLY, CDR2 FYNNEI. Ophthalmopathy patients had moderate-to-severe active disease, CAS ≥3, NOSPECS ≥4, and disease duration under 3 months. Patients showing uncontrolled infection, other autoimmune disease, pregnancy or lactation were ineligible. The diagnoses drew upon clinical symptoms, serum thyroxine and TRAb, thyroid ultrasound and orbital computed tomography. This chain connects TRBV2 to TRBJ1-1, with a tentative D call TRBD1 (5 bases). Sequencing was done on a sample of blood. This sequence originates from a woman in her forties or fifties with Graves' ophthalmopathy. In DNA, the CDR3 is TGTGCCAGTCCCGGGACCCCCCTAGAGACCACTGAAGCTTTCTTT. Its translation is CASPGTPLETTEAFF.